Reported below is one TCR beta chain. These data belong to a study of blood T cells in healthy people across ages. Sample-barcoded 5' priming and a J-beta primer mix drove a second PCR of 7 to 11 cycles. TCRdb ran MiXCR on the 5' RACE reads and lists one entry per CDR3 protein. The sample holds about 1.8 million distinct CDR3 sequences, around 50% seen once. Germline V gene lookup returns CDR1 MNHEY and CDR2 SVGAGI. This CDR3 has 14 residues. V shed 6 bases and J shed 8 bases, with 19 bases lying between them. Material: blood. This TCR was recovered from a woman between 40 and 50 years old in good health. The rearrangement uses TRBV6-5 and TRBJ1-2, with TRBD1 as a possible D gene (5 bases). CDR3 protein: CASSPRWGEGGYTF. CDR3 bases: TGTGCCAGCAGCCCACGGTGGGGGGAGGGCGGCTACACCTTC.